This T cell receptor (beta chain) was sequenced in a study of Tregs in tolerant kidney transplant recipients. Study results and caveats: Findings come from small patient numbers and require larger validation. The most relevant donor-specific Treg TCRbeta repertoire apparently came from expansion with activated donor B cells.

Remarks on this clone: Its matching antigen is unknown.

Unstimulated regulatory T cells (CD4+CD25+CD127-), CD4+CD25- non-regulatory cells, CD4 and CD8 cells were FACS-sorted from thawed PBMCs. Data came from immunoSEQ multiplex PCR; TCRdb stores just in-frame clones and leaves some out. The data show about 240,000 clones, around 82% seen once. Germline-derived CDR1 and CDR2 are SGHTA and FQGNSA. V lost 2 bases and J 2 bases, leaving 12 bases between the germline ends. This CDR3 has 15 residues. This TCR came from a human donor in good health. The specimen was CD4+ T cells from blood. The genes are TRBV7-2 and TRBJ1-2, with TRBD1 as a possible D gene (5 bases). The CDR3 reads CASSLMGVSNYGYTF. The CDR3 DNA follows: TGTGCCAGCAGCTTAATGGGGGTTTCGAACTATGGCTACACCTTC. The full variable domain, in which reference TRBV7-2 and TRBJ1-2 provide the parts outside the CDR3, is GAGVSQSPSNKVTEKGKDVELRCDPISGHTALYWYRQSLGQGLEFLIYFQGNSAPDKSGLPSDRFSAERTGGSVSTLTIQRTQQEDSAVYLCASSLMGVSNYGYTFGSGTRLTVV.